The sequence of this TCR beta chain was determined in a study of blood T cell repertoires in COVID-19. Sequenced by immunoSEQ multiplex PCR; TCRdb stores in-frame clones only, minus some. The sample lists some 180,000 clones, 88% occurring once. V shed 5 bases and J shed 4 bases, with 11 bases lying between them. Germline CDR1 and CDR2: GTSNPN and SVGIG (reference sequence). The CDR3 totals 12 residues. The clonotype originates from a middle-aged man with active or convalescent COVID-19. The rearrangement links TRBV30 to TRBJ1-1, with a tentative D call TRBD1 (6 bases). The specimen sequenced was peripheral blood. CDR3 coding DNA: TGTGCCTGGGATCTAGGGGGCACTGAAGCTTTCTTT. Translation: CAWDLGGTEAFF.